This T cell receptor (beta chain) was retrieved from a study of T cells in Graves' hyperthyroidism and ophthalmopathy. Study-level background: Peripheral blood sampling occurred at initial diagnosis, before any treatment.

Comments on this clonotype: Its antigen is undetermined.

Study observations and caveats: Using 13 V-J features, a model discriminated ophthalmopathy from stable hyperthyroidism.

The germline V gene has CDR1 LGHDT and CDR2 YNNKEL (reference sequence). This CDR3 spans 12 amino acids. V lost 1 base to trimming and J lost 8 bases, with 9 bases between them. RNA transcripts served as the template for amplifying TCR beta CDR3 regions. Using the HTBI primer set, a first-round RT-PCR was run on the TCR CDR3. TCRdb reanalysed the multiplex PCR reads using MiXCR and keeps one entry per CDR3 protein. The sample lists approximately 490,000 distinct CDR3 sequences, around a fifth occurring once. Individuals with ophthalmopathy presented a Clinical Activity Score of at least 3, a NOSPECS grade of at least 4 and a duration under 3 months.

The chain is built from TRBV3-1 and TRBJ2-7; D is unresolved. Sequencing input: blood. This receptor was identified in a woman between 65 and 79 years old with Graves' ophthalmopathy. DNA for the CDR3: TGTGCCAGCAGCCAAGTAACGGGCCAGCAGTACTTC. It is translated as CASSQVTGQQYF.